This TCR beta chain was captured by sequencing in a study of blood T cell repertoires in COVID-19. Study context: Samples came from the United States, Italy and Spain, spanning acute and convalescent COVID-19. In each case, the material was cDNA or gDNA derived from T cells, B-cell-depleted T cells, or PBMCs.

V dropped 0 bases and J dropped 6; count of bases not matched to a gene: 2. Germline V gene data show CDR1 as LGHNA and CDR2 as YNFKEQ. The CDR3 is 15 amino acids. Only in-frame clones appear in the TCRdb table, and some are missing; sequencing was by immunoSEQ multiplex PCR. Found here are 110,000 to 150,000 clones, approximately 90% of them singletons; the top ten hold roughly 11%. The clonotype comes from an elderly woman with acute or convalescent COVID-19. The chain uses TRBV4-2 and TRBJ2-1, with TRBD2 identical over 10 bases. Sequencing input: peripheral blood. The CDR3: CASSQDQRGGNEQFF. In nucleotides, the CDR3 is TGTGCCAGCAGCCAAGACCAGCGGGGGGGCAATGAGCAGTTCTTC.